The rows below give T cell receptor beta chains drawn from one sample of a study of T cell responses to AZD1222 COVID-19 vaccine. Sequenced by immunoSEQ multiplex PCR; TCRdb stores in-frame clones only, minus some. The sample consists of approximately 75,000 clones, 75% to 90% of them appearing once. Source: peripheral blood, taken 28 days after the second AZD1222 dose. These receptors were collected from an adult who received the AZD1222 COVID-19 vaccine. Each CDR3 is given without its conserved first and last residue. Each record gives: V gene, D gene, J gene, CDR3 protein. A D gene is named only where the DNA matches it firmly.

>TRBV3-1/TRBV3-2|TRBD1|TRBJ2-2
ASSHQDRGHTGELF
>TRBV14|NA|TRBJ2-3
ASSQLLGDTQY
>TRBV9|TRBD2|TRBJ2-3
ASKPAGGPTDTQY
>TRBV6-5|NA|TRBJ1-2
AIEIGSSRDGYT
>TRBV18|NA|TRBJ1-5
ASSPRARAGREQPQH
>TRBV27|NA|TRBJ2-7
ASSLRGSYEQY
>TRBV5-1|TRBD1|TRBJ1-2
ASSPQGELNYGYT
>TRBV5-1|TRBD1|TRBJ2-7
ASSILTGIPSEQY
>TRBV18|NA|TRBJ2-7
ASSDTSGHEY
>TRBV7-2|TRBD1|TRBJ2-3
ASSWTGRTDTQY
>TRBV12-3/TRBV12-4|NA|TRBJ2-1
ASSFRGYNEQF
>TRBV10-3|NA|TRBJ2-5
AISGGGETQY
>TRBV19|NA|TRBJ1-1
ASSIVGPGGEVEAF
>TRBV5-6|NA|TRBJ2-6
ASSPGVSGANVLT
>TRBV9|TRBD2|TRBJ2-7
ASSATGSGGFYEQY
>TRBV2|NA|TRBJ1-2
ASSGGGNGYT
>TRBV7-2|NA|TRBJ2-2
ASSLRAGGRLGGELF
>TRBV30|NA|TRBJ2-7
AWSRGVSLYEQY
>TRBV13|TRBD1|TRBJ2-7
ASSINRGMDEQY
>TRBV7-3|NA|TRBJ2-1
ASSLQGGTPYNEQF
>TRBV6-5|TRBD1|TRBJ2-2
ASSSGRGRTGELF
>TRBV3-1/TRBV3-2|TRBD1|TRBJ1-2
ASSLSGGVEYGYT
>TRBV2|NA|TRBJ2-1
ASSPDEQF
>TRBV4-2|NA|TRBJ1-1
ASSLSQGWTEAF
>TRBV7-9|TRBD2|TRBJ2-1
ASSSSGLAGGSHEQF
>TRBV27|NA|TRBJ1-5
ASSLLGGQPQH
>TRBV7-4|NA|TRBJ1-6
ASSSWLWSITLH
>TRBV30|TRBD1|TRBJ2-7
AWSVQLGTGPYEQY